This TCR beta chain was documented in a study of blood T cells in healthy people across ages. Study results and caveats: Diversity estimated from one million T cells was considered an underestimate.

This clonotype was picked up a small number of times. Its cognate antigen is unknown. The CDR3 length is 19 residues. The ends lost 6 bases at V and 2 bases at J; junction bases unmatched: 18. Russia was home to the donors, healthy Caucasian individuals aged 6 to 90. Primed by a sample-barcoded 5' primer and a J-beta primer mix, a second PCR proceeded for 7 to 11 cycles. A template-switch adaptor with 12 random nucleotides tagged each cDNA molecule. Each of the samples gave a minimum of 2.5 million paired-end reads that contained CDR3. TCRdb analysed the 5' RACE reads with MiXCR anew, one entry per CDR3 protein. The sample yields around 580,000 distinct CDR3 sequences, around half seen once.

Material for sequencing was blood. The V and J genes are TRBV12-3 or TRBV12-4 and TRBJ2-3; 9 bases agree with TRBD2. The clonotype was recovered from a man older than 75 in good health. For the CDR3, the DNA is TGTGCCAGCAGCCGACCCCAGACCCTGGCGGGGGGGAACACAGATACGCAGTATTTT. This gives the protein CASSRPQTLAGGNTDTQYF.